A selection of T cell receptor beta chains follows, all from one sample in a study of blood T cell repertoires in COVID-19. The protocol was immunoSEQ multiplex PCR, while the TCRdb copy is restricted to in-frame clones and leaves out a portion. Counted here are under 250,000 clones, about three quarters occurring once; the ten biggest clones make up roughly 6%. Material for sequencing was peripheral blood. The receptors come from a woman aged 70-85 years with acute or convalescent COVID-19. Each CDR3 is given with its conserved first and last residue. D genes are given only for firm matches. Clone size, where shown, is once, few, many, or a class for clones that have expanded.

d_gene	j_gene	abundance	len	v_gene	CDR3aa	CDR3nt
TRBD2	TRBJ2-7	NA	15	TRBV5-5	CASSPLAGDSYEQYF	TGTGCCAGCAGTCCACTAGCGGGCGACTCCTACGAGCAGTACTTC
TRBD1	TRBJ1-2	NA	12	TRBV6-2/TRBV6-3	CASSYSGTASTF	TGTGCCAGCAGTTATTCTGGGACAGCGTCCACCTTC
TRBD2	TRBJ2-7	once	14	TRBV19	CASKLAGGAYEQYF	TGTGCCAGTAAACTAGCGGGAGGGGCCTACGAGCAGTACTTC
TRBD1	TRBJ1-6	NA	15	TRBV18	CASSPRTGTDSPLHF	TGTGCCAGCTCACCCCGGACAGGGACTGATTCACCCCTCCACTTT
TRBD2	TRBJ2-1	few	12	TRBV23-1	CASRLSGREWFF	TGCGCCAGCAGACTAAGCGGGAGGGAATGGTTCTTC
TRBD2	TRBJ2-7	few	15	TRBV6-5	CASSILAGGSYEQYF	TGTGCCAGCAGCATACTAGCGGGGGGATCCTACGAGCAGTACTTC
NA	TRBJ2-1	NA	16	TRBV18	CASSPLGAKSYNEQFF	TGTGCCAGCTCACCACTAGGGGCAAAGTCCTACAATGAGCAGTTCTTC
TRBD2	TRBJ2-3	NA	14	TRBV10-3	CAIKASGRTDTQYF	TGTGCCATCAAGGCTAGCGGGAGAACAGATACGCAGTATTTT
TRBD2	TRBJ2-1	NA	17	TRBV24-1	CATSDFPPSSGSNEQFF	TGTGCCACCAGTGATTTCCCCCCATCTAGCGGGAGCAATGAGCAGTTCTTC
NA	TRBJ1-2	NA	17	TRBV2	CASSELGQWAGSYGYTF	TGTGCCAGCAGTGAGCTGGGGCAGTGGGCTGGGTCCTATGGCTACACCTTC
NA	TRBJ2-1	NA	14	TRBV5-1	CASSLDVGNNEQFF	TGCGCCAGCAGCTTGGACGTTGGCAACAATGAGCAGTTCTTC
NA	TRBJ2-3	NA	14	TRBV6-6	CASSYPTRTDTQYF	TGTGCCAGCAGTTACCCGACTCGCACAGATACGCAGTATTTT
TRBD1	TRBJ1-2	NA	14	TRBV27	CASSLGGQPYGYTF	TGTGCCAGCAGCCTAGGGGGACAGCCCTATGGCTACACCTTC
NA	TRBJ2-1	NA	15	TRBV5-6	CASSWGPGEYNEQFF	TGTGCCAGCAGCTGGGGCCCGGGGGAATACAATGAGCAGTTCTTC